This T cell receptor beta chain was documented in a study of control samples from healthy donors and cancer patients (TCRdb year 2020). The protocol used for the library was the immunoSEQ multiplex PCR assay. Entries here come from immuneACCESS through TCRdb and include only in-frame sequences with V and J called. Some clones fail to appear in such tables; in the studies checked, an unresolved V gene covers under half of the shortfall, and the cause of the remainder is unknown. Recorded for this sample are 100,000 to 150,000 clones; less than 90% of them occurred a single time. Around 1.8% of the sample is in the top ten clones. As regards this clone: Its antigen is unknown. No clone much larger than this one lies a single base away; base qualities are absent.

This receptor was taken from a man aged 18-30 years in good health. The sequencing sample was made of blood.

The base sequence is TGTGCCAGCAGCCACAGACATCAGCCCCAGCATTTT. This yields the protein CASSHRHQPQHF. The receptor chain draws on TRBV3-1 (or the pseudogene TRBV3-2) and TRBJ1-5, with an unclear D gene assignment. Trimming costs V 3 bases and J 5 bases, and their ends lie 5 bases apart. The CDR1 and CDR2 encoded by the germline V gene (reference sequence) are LGHDT and YNNKEL. The CDR3, from cysteine to phenylalanine, totals 12 residues. The kept DNA is CDR3 alone, 36 bases in frame from the first base.